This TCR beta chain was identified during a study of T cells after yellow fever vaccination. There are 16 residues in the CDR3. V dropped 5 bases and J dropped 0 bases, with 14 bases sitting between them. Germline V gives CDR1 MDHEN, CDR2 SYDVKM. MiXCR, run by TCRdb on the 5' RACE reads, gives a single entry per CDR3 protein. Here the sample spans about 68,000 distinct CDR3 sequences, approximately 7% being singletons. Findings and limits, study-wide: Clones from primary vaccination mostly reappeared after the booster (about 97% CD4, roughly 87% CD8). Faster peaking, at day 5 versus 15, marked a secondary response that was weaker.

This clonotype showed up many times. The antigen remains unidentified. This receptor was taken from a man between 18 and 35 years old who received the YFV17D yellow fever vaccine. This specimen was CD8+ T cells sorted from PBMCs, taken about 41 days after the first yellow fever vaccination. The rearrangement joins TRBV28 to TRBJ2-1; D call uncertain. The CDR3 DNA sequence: TGTGCCAGCAGTCCCTCGGGCCCCAGCTCCTACAATGAGCAGTTCTTC. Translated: CASSPSGPSSYNEQFF.